The 14 T cell receptor beta chains below come from one sample, sequenced in a study of T-cell memory formation after mild COVID-19 (dated by TCRdb to the early 2020s). To prepare the library, 5' RACE was applied. For sequencing, an Illumina NovaSeq 6000 was employed. Using fastp at Q25 and MiXCR, TCRdb reprocessed the public reads and kept productive beta chains. Entries that share a CDR3 protein sequence are merged under the most common genes and DNA. Counted in this sample were 65,000 to 90,000 distinct CDR3 sequences; roughly 13% of them appeared once. Of the sample, less than 45% is held by the ten largest clones. Sequencing input: PBMCs or a T cell subset sorted from them (not recorded which). These receptors were collected from a man between 18 and 35 years old who had mild COVID-19 (a few samples of this study predate the infection). The sample titles of this study are shuffled in the database, so cell type and time point are left out; the donor was told from shared clones.

This clonotype was counted between two and nine times. The chain is built from TRBV12-3 or TRBV12-4 and TRBJ2-3; D might be TRBD2 (6 bases). With 4 bases removed from V and 0 bases from J, the gap between germline ends came to 11 bases. The CDR3 has 15 amino acids. In DNA form, the CDR3 reads TGTGCCAGCAGTTCCCGGAGGGTCAGCACAGATACGCAGTATTTT. Translating it yields CASSSRRVSTDTQYF.

Turning to this clonotype: A much larger clone differs by one base, so this may be a read error. Likely a read error: the CDR3 ends without its conserved phenylalanine or tryptophan. The rearrangement joins TRBV12-3 or TRBV12-4 to TRBJ2-7; a possible D gene is TRBD1 (5 bases). V lost 1 base and J 2 bases, leaving 6 bases between the germline ends. The CDR3 totals 13 residues. This chain's CDR3 is CASSLVDTYEQYL. In nucleotides, the CDR3 is TGTGCCAGCAGTTTAGTGGACACCTACGAGCAGTACTTA.

The table lists this clonotype with a few counts. This chain uses TRBV7-2 with TRBJ2-1; no definite D call. Trimming cost V 0 bases and J 0 bases, with 6 bases left between them. The CDR3 is made up of 15 amino acids. The germline V gene encodes CDR1 SGHTA and CDR2 FQGNSA. The CDR3 DNA follows: TGTGCCAGCAGCTTAGCCAGGATCTCCTACAATGAGCAGTTCTTC. Translation gives CASSLARISYNEQFF.

This chain joins TRBV6-5 and TRBJ2-5, with 8 bases matching TRBD1. The V segment lost 2 bases and the J segment 5 bases; nucleotides outside the gene matches: 7. CDR3 length: 15 residues. CDR1 is MNHEY and CDR2 is SVGAGI in the germline V gene. CDR3 region: CASSYSSGGLETQYF. The DNA for the CDR3 is TGTGCCAGCAGTTACAGCTCAGGGGGCTTGGAGACCCAGTACTTC.

This chain uses TRBV7-9 with TRBJ2-3; 9 bases are a match to TRBD2. CDR3 length equals 17 residues. The germline V gene encodes CDR1 SEHNR and CDR2 FQNEAQ (reference sequence). With 3 bases clipped from V and 4 bases from J, the junction kept 11 bases outside the gene matches. CDR3 coding DNA: TGTGCCAGCAGCTTGAAGCCTCTAGCGGGGAGCCCAGATACGCAGTATTTT. This encodes CASSLKPLAGSPDTQYF. The whole variable domain, filled in from reference TRBV7-9 and TRBJ2-3, reads DTGVSQNPRHKITKRGQNVTFRCDPISEHNRLYWYRQTLGQGPEFLTYFQNEAQLEKSRLLSDRFSAERPKGSFSTLEIQRTEQGDSAMYLCASSLKPLAGSPDTQYFGPGTRLTVL.

This chain joins TRBV3-1 and TRBJ2-1; TRBD2 matches 14 bases. Germline V gives CDR1 LGHDT, CDR2 YNNKEL (reference sequence). Trimming cost V 1 base and J 0 bases; bases outside gene matches: 8. CDR3 size: 20 residues. The CDR3 bases are TGTGCCAGCAGCCAAGTGGGGACTAGCGGGGGACATAGCTCCTACAATGAGCAGTTCTTC. Encoded protein: CASSQVGTSGGHSSYNEQFF.

The chain combines TRBV5-1 with TRBJ2-1; D may be TRBD1 or TRBD2 (5 bases each). CDR3 size: 15 residues. Germline V gene data show CDR1 as SGHRS and CDR2 as YFSETQ. The V end was cut by 3 bases, the J end by 5 bases, with 15 bases between. The CDR3 protein is CASSYAGTGNNEQFF. Written as DNA, the CDR3 is TGCGCCAGCAGCTACGCCGGGACGGGTAACAATGAGCAGTTCTTC. The whole variable domain, remainder taken from reference TRBV5-1 and TRBJ2-1, is KAGVTQTPRYLIKTRGQQVTLSCSPISGHRSVSWYQQTPGQGLQFLFEYFSETQRNKGNFPGRFSGRQFSNSRSEMNVSTLELGDSALYLCASSYAGTGNNEQFFGPGTRLTVL.

This clonotype was detected a few times. This chain connects TRBV7-2 to TRBJ2-7; D gene uncertain. V was trimmed by 2 bases and J by 4 bases, leaving 15 bases between them. Germline CDR1 SGHTA, CDR2 FQGNSA. The CDR3 loop spans 15 amino acids. This CDR3 is CASSLYPDLRYEQYF. Written as DNA, the CDR3 is TGTGCCAGCAGCTTATACCCGGACCTTAGATACGAGCAGTACTTC. The whole variable domain, remainder taken from reference TRBV7-2 and TRBJ2-7, is GAGVSQSPSNKVTEKGKDVELRCDPISGHTALYWYRQSLGQGLEFLIYFQGNSAPDKSGLPSDRFSAERTGGSVSTLTIQRTQQEDSAVYLCASSLYPDLRYEQYFGPGTRLTVT.

In this sample, this clonotype turned up a few times. The chain combines TRBV7-6 with TRBJ2-7; D is uncertain. CDR1 and CDR2 from the germline V gene are SGHVS and FNYEAQ. V gave up 1 base and J gave up 3 bases, with 7 bases separating them. This CDR3 has 13 residues. The CDR3 protein is CASSLDRFYEQYF. The CDR3 coding sequence is TGTGCCAGCAGCTTAGACCGGTTCTACGAGCAGTACTTC.

As regards this clonotype: Sequence at one end of the junction differs from germline and may be a read error. This chain links TRBV4-3 with TRBJ2-2, with D possibly matching TRBD2 (5 bases). The CDR3 spans 17 residues. CDR1 LGHNA and CDR2 YSLEER come from the germline V gene. The CDR3 spells CASSQEGQIGYTGELFF. The CDR3 DNA is TGCGCCAGCAGTCAAGAGGGCCAAATCGGGTACACCGGGGAGCTGTTTTTT.

This clonotype has more than one count but fewer than ten. In nucleotides, the CDR3 is TGTGCCAGCAGGGACAGGGGGGCATACGAGCAGTACGTC. It codes for CASRDRGAYEQYV. The chain couples TRBV6-2 or TRBV6-3 to TRBJ2-7; 10 bases fit TRBD1. Trimming at V came to 6 bases and at J to 4 bases, leaving 3 bases not matched to a gene. The germline V gene encodes CDR1 MNHEY and CDR2 SVGEGT. This CDR3 has 13 amino acids.

This clonotype was seen a handful of times. DNA of the CDR3: TGTGCCAGCAGCTTATCCGACAGAAGCACAGATACGCAGTATTTT. Residues: CASSLSDRSTDTQYF. V usage is TRBV7-3 and J usage is TRBJ2-3; TRBD1 might be the D (5 bases). Trimming removed 2 bases at V and 0 bases at J, with 9 bases between. The CDR3 covers 15 residues. The germline CDR1 and CDR2 sequences are SGHTA and FQGTGA. The full variable domain, rest sourced from reference TRBV7-3 and TRBJ2-3, is GAGVSQTPSNKVTEKGKYVELRCDPISGHTALYWYRQSLGQGPEFLIYFQGTGAADDSGLPNDRFFAVRPEGSVSTLKIQRTERGDSAVYLCASSLSDRSTDTQYFGPGTRLTVL.

This clonotype was found a few times. Here the CDR3 reads CASSPGTGQPQPQHF. For the CDR3, the DNA is TGTGCCAGCAGCCCAGGGACAGGGCAACCTCAGCCCCAGCATTTT. The gene calls are TRBV7-6 and TRBJ1-5, with 9 bases that match TRBD1. J was trimmed by 6 bases and V by 5 bases; bases with no gene match: 8. The CDR3 spans 15 residues. Germline V gene sequence: CDR1 SGHVS, CDR2 FNYEAQ.

The chain joins TRBV5-5 to TRBJ1-6; D is unclear. There are 15 residues in the CDR3. Trimming left V 2 bases short and J 10 bases short, with 16 bases between. Germline V gene lookup returns CDR1 SGHKS and CDR2 YYEKEE (reference sequence). The CDR3 DNA follows: TGTGCCAGCAGCTTCAGTTCCGGGGTTATGTCACCCCTCCACTTT. Its protein is CASSFSSGVMSPLHF.